The present entry profiles one T cell receptor beta chain with its context. The antigen is undetermined. These data are taken from a study of cytomegalovirus exposure and HLA in healthy donors. This CDR3 has 12 residues. V shed 6 bases and J 4 bases; nucleotides not matched to a gene: 0. CDR1 is SNHLY and CDR2 is FYNNEI in the germline V gene. Points from the study as a whole: In vitro testing confirmed three CMV-associated chains as specific for CMV antigens. Sequencing likely caused a cluster of highly shared sequence variants.

PCR used 60 Vbeta primers and 13 Jbeta primers. Generated by immunoSEQ multiplex PCR, the TCRdb table keeps only in-frame clones and is missing some. The sample comprises approximately 150,000 clones, 84% of which are singletons, and around 0.93% rests with the top ten. This sequence originates from a young man in good health and CMV-seronegative. This sequence joins TRBV2 and TRBJ2-5, with 9 positions matching TRBD1. Sequences were obtained from PBMCs. The CDR3, as DNA: TGTGCCAGCAGGGACAGGGGAGAGACCCAGTACTTC. Its translation is CASRDRGETQYF.